This T cell receptor beta chain was captured in a study of shared clonotypes between healthy human individuals. Source study methods: Filtering of immunoSEQ junctional sequences could not match full-length read filtering. Using immunoSEQ multiplex PCR, the repertoire was profiled, and TCRdb retains in-frame clones only, with some absent. The V and J calls and clone size were taken over from that table, and D and trimming were inferred from the DNA. Counted here are nearly 2 million clones, over 85% occurring once; the ten biggest clones make up 0.9% to 1.5%. CD45RO-negative CD8 cells positively selected for CCR7 made up the naive population, which excluded terminally differentiated effector memory CD45RA+ cells. The receptor was derived from a man aged 18 to 29 in good health. The source material was naive CD8+ T cells sorted from blood.

The CDR3 protein is CASSYSGQEPQHF. For the CDR3, the DNA is TGTGCCAGCAGTTACTCCGGACAAGAGCCCCAGCATTTT. The chain employs TRBV6-6 and TRBJ1-5; perhaps TRBD1 as D (5 bases). This CDR3 has 13 amino acids. The germline V gene encodes CDR1 MNHNY and CDR2 SVGAGI (reference sequence). With 0 bases removed from V and 8 bases from J, the gap between germline ends came to 8 bases.